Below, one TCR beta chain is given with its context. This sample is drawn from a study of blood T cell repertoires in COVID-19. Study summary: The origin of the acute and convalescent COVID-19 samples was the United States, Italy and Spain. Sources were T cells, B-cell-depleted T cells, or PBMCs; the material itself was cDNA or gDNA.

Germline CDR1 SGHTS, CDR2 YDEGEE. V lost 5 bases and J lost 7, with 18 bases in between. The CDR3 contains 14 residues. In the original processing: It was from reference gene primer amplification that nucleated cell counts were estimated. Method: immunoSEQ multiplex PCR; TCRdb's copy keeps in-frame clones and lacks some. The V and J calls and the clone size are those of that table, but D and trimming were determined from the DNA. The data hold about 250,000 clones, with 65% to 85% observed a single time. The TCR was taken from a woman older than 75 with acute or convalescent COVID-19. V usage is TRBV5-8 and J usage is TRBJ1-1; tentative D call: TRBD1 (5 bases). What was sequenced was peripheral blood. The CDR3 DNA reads TGTGCCAGCAGACCGACGGGACTCCGGGATGAAGCTTTCTTT. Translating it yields CASRPTGLRDEAFF.